Listed here is a single T cell receptor (beta chain). The data were taken from a study of blood T cell repertoires in COVID-19. Repertoires were generated with immunoSEQ multiplex PCR, while TCRdb's copy carries only in-frame clones and drops some. The table shows about 64,000 clones, with 88% occurring only once. Sequencing input: PBMCs or T cells enriched from blood (not recorded which). The TCR was taken from a woman in her thirties or forties who had recovered from COVID-19.

The CDR3 DNA sequence: TGCGCCAGCAGTCAGGGGGCTGATAATGAAAAACTGTTTTTT. Translated: CASSQGADNEKLFF. The V gene is TRBV10-2, the J gene TRBJ1-4; 8 bases map to TRBD1. CDR1 WSHSY and CDR2 SAAADI come from the germline V gene. The trim removed 5 bases at V and 4 bases at J, leaving 3 bases unmatched. This CDR3 spans 14 amino acids.